This T cell receptor (beta chain) was found in a study of CD8+ T cells in alopecia areata (dated by TCRdb to between 2017 and 2018). Background on the whole study: The treated patients took part in an open-label pilot trial in which moderate-to-severe alopecia areata was treated with oral tofacitinib at 5 to 10 mg twice daily. The RNA source kit depended on sample type: the PAXgene miRNA kit for fixed scalp, the miRNeasy kit for PBMCs, and the RNeasy kit for mouse skin. The SALT score, which quantifies the percentage of affected scalp surface area, was used to measure disease severity in treated patients. Patients stayed on tofacitinib for 6 to 18 months and then had 6 months of follow-up off drug so that delayed response and recurrence could be assessed. To study T cell clonal expansion in alopecia areata, the researchers applied high-throughput TCRbeta sequencing to both the C3H/HeJ mouse model and human patients. immunoSEQ multiplex PCR using 35 Vbeta forward primers and 13 Jbeta reverse primers was used to amplify TCRbeta CDR3 regions. Biopsies were taken from tofacitinib-treated patients at baseline and at 4 and 24 weeks of treatment, and a later scalp biopsy was taken in several of the tofacitinib-treated patients. Scalp tissue and sorted CD4+ and CD8+ peripheral blood T cells from patchy and totalis/universalis alopecia areata patients and from healthy controls were covered by human TCRbeta sequencing. Scalp clonality was compared among normal scalp (n=4), patchy alopecia areata scalp (n=8), and alopecia totalis/universalis scalp (n=8). Overall results and qualifications from the work: Compared with normal scalp, lesional scalp had higher clonality and more expanded CD8+ clones, particularly in alopecia totalis/universalis, a pattern that suggests antigenic drive. Unlike mouse skin, which is dominated by gammadelta T cells, normal human skin has resident alphabeta T cells that are also sequenced, and this complicates analysis of the scalp TCR repertoire. Because the treated cohort was small and had just a single nonresponder, larger studies are needed to establish links between baseline CD8+ expansion and response. Tofacitinib significantly decreased scalp clonality and the number of expanded CD8+ clones among the top 100 scalp clones. Shared TCR sequences between patients were less evident than in mice, which may be partly attributable to HLA diversity in the patient population. Many expanded lesional clones were found to persist in scalp and blood during tofacitinib treatment, and relapse after treatment cessation may be partly explained by this persistence.

The germline ends are 15 bases apart after V is trimmed by 4 bases and J by 6 bases. Taken from cysteine to phenylalanine, the CDR3 has 14 residues. Only the CDR3 region is kept as DNA, spanning 42 bases read in frame from base 1. CDR1 and CDR2 (MNHEY, SVGAGI) derive from the germline V gene. The library was made by the immunoSEQ multiplex PCR assay. To provide template for TCR sequencing, every sample had RNA extracted and reverse transcribed into cDNA. First-strand cDNA was synthesized using SuperScript III with a 2:1 mix of oligo-dT and random hexamers. A synthetic immune receptor repertoire was used to measure amplification bias, and any remaining bias was corrected computationally. The paper's data handling went like this. Raw reads were preprocessed to remove errors, and CDR3 was defined by IMGT conventions from the conserved cysteine to phenylalanine. To get clonality, Shannon entropy was normalized by log2 of the number of productive unique TCRs and the result was subtracted from 1. Whether each scalp clone was CD4 or CD8 was inferred by checking scalp TCRbeta sequences against the CD4 and CD8 repertoires from sorted blood. Imported from immuneACCESS, the table was reduced by TCRdb to in-frame sequences with V and J called. These copies leave out some clones; in studies compared against another copy, an unresolved V gene accounts for under half, and the cause of the remainder is not known. The V and J calls and the clone size are those of that table, but D and trimming were determined from the DNA. This sample holds about 280,000 clones; roughly 60% were observed only once. The ten most abundant clones make up over 1.5% of the sample.

The label giving this sample's time point can be read as: less than 30 weeks on oral tofacitinib. The sample's treatment or condition label, in plain terms: oral pan-JAK inhibitor, 5-10 mg twice daily. Peripheral blood and lesional scalp punch biopsies were obtained from patients with alopecia areata. PBMCs were isolated by density centrifugation and stained for CD3, CD4 and CD8, after which CD4+ and CD8+ T cells were sorted on a FACSAria. Regarding this clone: What this receptor recognizes is not known. Base qualities are not provided; no much larger clone lies one nucleotide away.

This receptor was identified in a human donor with alopecia areata. Recombination linked TRBV6-5 to TRBJ1-1; perhaps TRBD1 is the D gene, with 5 bases matching. This material consisted of CD4+ T cells sorted from blood, taken at week 24, from a patient treated with tofacitinib. The nucleotide sequence reads as follows: TGTGCCAGCAGTTCCCGCCCACAGGTCGCTGAAGCTTTCTTT. Its coded protein is CASSSRPQVAEAFF.